This entry is about one T cell receptor (beta chain). No cognate antigen has been identified for it. Nothing much larger sits one base from this clone, and base qualities are not available. The record originates from a study of CD8 T cells in Susac syndrome (dated by TCRdb to about 2019). Regarding the study in general: Among the sequenced Susac syndrome patients, about six had clinically active disease and roughly 8 were in clinical remission. Whether CD8+ T cell activation and differentiation in Susac syndrome was antigen driven was tested using repertoire sequencing. Susac syndrome patients were therapy-naive, on corticosteroids (some also receiving IVIg), or on IVIg alone at blood withdrawal. Beyond this particular receptor, the publication reports: In the CD4+ T cell repertoire of Susac syndrome patients, clonal expansion was not detected. The TCR sequencing and HLA analysis was acknowledged to have included a relatively small number of individuals.

Peripheral blood CD8+ and CD4+ T cells from healthy donors, Susac syndrome patients and multiple sclerosis patients were profiled by high-throughput TCR beta sequencing. The Susac syndrome patients fulfilled recently defined diagnostic criteria for either definite or probable disease. CD8+ TEMRA cells were enriched by FACS, while bulk CD8+ and CD4+ T cells were purified by magnetic negative isolation. Blood was drawn into EDTA tubes, processed within 24 hours, and PBMCs were isolated by density gradient centrifugation. PBMCs destined for TCR sequencing were cryopreserved in liquid nitrogen and later thawed in a 37 °C water bath. Purity of sorted or isolated CD4+, CD8+ and CD8+ TEMRA cells was at least 90%. RNA was extracted using the RNeasy kit, and roughly 0.5 to 1 ug of the RNA was reverse transcribed with random hexamers. The immunoSEQ multiplex PCR assay, covering 54 Vbeta and 13 Jbeta segments, was used to amplify TCR beta CDR3 regions. PCR amplification bias was corrected using a synthetic template baseline for primer optimization and computational correction. The original methods were these. Reads were annotated to V, D and J genes per IMGT and analyzed with immunoSEQ Analyzer, keeping only productive sequences. Clonality was calculated as one minus the Shannon entropy normalized by log2 of the number of productive unique sequences. For each patient and control, public and private clones were evaluated within the 100 most prevalent clones. Clones were defined as Susac-specific when absent from the healthy and MS cohorts, from about 1,100 published viral clones and from other ImmuneACCESS disease sequences. TCRdb's own reprocessing of the public reads used fastp at Q25 and MiXCR and kept productive beta chains. Rows with a matching CDR3 protein are joined into one entry that keeps the most common DNA and genes. These V and J calls derive from TCRdb rather than the authors' analysis. Present in this sample are under 95,000 distinct CDR3 sequences, about 94% of which were seen just once. The top ten constitute about 0.3% of the sample.

The sequenced sample consisted of CD4+ T cells from PBMCs. This sequence was found in a human donor with Susac syndrome.

In nucleotide form, the sequence is TGTGCCAGCAGCGTAGGGGACACAGTTTACAATGAGCAGTTCTTC. Its protein is CASSVGDTVYNEQFF. The chain is encoded by TRBV9 joined to TRBJ2-1; 6 matching bases give a weak D call of TRBD1. Via the germline V gene, CDR1 is SGDLS and CDR2 YYNGEE. V and J lose 0 bases and 4 bases, and a span of 11 bases separates them. The CDR3 measures 15 amino acids from cysteine to phenylalanine. Here the CDR3 DNA is all that survives: 45 bases in frame from base 1.